A selection of T cell receptor beta chains follows, all from one sample in a study of identical twins. TCRdb passed the 5' RACE reads through MiXCR, listing each CDR3 protein once. In the table there are under 250,000 distinct CDR3 sequences, over 9.5% of which are singletons. The sample was also linked to a second study, of yellow fever vaccine responses in identical twins.

Material for sequencing was memory (CD45RO+) T cells sorted from blood. Receptors originate from a woman under 30 in good health. CDR3s leave out the opening cysteine and the closing phenylalanine or tryptophan. Fields, in order: V gene, D gene, clone size, CDR3 protein. A D gene is named only where the DNA matches it firmly. Not all rows give a size; the values are once, few, many and, for expanded clones, a class.

V gene: TRBV5-5; D gene: TRBD1; clone size: few; CDR3 protein: ASSLEGQGYEQY
V gene: TRBV24-1; D gene: TRBD1; clone size: many; CDR3 protein: ATSEATGGMKKNEQF
V gene: TRBV20-1; D gene: TRBD1; clone size: -; CDR3 protein: SARLIGTDYGYT
V gene: TRBV19; D gene: TRBD1; clone size: -; CDR3 protein: ASSILGQGYYEQY
V gene: TRBV18; D gene: -; clone size: few; CDR3 protein: ASSPDPSGANVLT
V gene: TRBV5-1; D gene: TRBD1; clone size: few; CDR3 protein: ASSSDYRGGETQY
V gene: TRBV6-4; D gene: TRBD2; clone size: few; CDR3 protein: ASSGTSGGHEQY
V gene: TRBV6-1; D gene: -; clone size: many; CDR3 protein: ASSEDVENQPQH
V gene: TRBV7-9; D gene: -; clone size: -; CDR3 protein: ASSLEKRATQY
V gene: TRBV2; D gene: -; clone size: -; CDR3 protein: ASSDSRKPDTQY
V gene: TRBV3-1; D gene: -; clone size: few; CDR3 protein: ASSQGRGSYNEQF
V gene: TRBV24-1; D gene: -; clone size: -; CDR3 protein: ATSDPLGGAGGQETQY
V gene: TRBV5-1; D gene: TRBD1; clone size: -; CDR3 protein: ASSLPGGPYEQY
V gene: TRBV20-1; D gene: -; clone size: few; CDR3 protein: SAQTGTSSEQY
V gene: TRBV24-1; D gene: -; clone size: -; CDR3 protein: ATSDLPRTVGELF
V gene: TRBV27; D gene: -; clone size: -; CDR3 protein: ASSLFGQGLYYEQY
V gene: TRBV7-2; D gene: TRBD1; clone size: few; CDR3 protein: ASGQGMTQY
V gene: TRBV23-1; D gene: -; clone size: -; CDR3 protein: ASSPMQRTVEETQY
V gene: TRBV12-3/TRBV12-4; D gene: TRBD2; clone size: few; CDR3 protein: ASSFYREASGPDPISYNEQF
V gene: TRBV19; D gene: -; clone size: few; CDR3 protein: ASSISDSTYEQY
V gene: TRBV4-1; D gene: TRBD2; clone size: many; CDR3 protein: ASAVEQRGSYEQY
V gene: TRBV20-1; D gene: TRBD1; clone size: many; CDR3 protein: SAREMWTGSYEQY
V gene: TRBV14; D gene: -; clone size: few; CDR3 protein: ASSPGAGFPNTEAF
V gene: TRBV4-2; D gene: TRBD1; clone size: many; CDR3 protein: ASSQARGLDNEQF